Presented here are 2 T cell receptor beta chains from one specimen sequenced in a study of blood T cell repertoires in COVID-19. The table came from immunoSEQ multiplex PCR; TCRdb's copy has only in-frame clones and leaves some out. The profile shows 60,000 to 65,000 clones, around 90% of them singletons. Sample: peripheral blood. The receptors were gathered from a man aged 45 to 65 with active COVID-19.

V is TRBV5-1 and J is TRBJ2-5, with 7 bases that match TRBD2. The CDR3 length is 14 residues. The V gene's germline CDR1 is SGHRS and CDR2 YFSETQ. Losses at the gene ends were 10 bases for V and 3 bases for J; bases not matched to a gene: 12. The CDR3 spells CASRTGGLKETQYF. The DNA of the CDR3 is TGCGCCTCGCGAACGGGGGGATTGAAAGAGACCCAGTACTTC.

The chain has TRBV6-5 and TRBJ1-3, with TRBD1 as a possible D gene (5 bases). From germline, CDR1 is MNHEY and CDR2 SVGAGI. Trimming took 0 bases from V and 1 from J, leaving 7 bases between them. The CDR3 has 15 amino acids. CDR3 amino acids: CASSYSEGSGNTIYF. As DNA, the CDR3 is TGTGCCAGCAGTTACTCGGAGGGGTCTGGAAACACCATATATTTT.